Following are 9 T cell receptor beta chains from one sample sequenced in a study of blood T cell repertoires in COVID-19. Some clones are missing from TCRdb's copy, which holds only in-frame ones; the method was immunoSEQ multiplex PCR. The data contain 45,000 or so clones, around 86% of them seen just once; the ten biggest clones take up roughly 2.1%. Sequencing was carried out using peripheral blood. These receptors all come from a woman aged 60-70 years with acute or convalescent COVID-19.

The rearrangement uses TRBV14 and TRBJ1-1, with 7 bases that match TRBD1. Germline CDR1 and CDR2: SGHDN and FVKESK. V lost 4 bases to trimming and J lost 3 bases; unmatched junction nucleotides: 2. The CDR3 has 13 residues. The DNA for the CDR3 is TGTGCCAGCAGCCCAGGGGGACACACTGAAGCTTTCTTT. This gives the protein CASSPGGHTEAFF.

The chain's CDR3 is CASSPRSGAGATPTF. In DNA, the CDR3 is TGTGCCAGCAGCCCACGGAGCGGGGCAGGGGCGACTCCCACCTTC. The J gene is TRBJ1-2, the V gene TRBV11-3, with a weak D call TRBD1 (6 bases). CDR1 SGHNT and CDR2 YENEEA come from the germline V gene. Trimming stripped 5 bases from V and 13 bases from J, with 26 bases between. This CDR3 spans 15 amino acids.

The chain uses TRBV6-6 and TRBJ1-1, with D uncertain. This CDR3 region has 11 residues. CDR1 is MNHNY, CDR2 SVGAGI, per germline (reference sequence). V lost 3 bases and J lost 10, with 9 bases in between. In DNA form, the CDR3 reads TGTGCCAGCAGTTATAGTGGAGGAGCTTTCTTT. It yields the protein CASSYSGGAFF.

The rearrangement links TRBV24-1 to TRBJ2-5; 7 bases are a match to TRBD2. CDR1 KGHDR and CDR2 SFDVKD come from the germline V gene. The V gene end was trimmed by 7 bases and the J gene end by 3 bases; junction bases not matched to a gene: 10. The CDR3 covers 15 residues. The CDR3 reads CATRDTLGGKETQYF. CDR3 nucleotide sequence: TGTGCCACCAGGGACACCCTGGGGGGGAAAGAGACCCAGTACTTC.

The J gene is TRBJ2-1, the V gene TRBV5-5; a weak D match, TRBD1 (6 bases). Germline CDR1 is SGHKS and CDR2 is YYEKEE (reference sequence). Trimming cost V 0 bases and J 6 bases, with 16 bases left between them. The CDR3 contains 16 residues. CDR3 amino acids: CASSLAGTSRFNEQFF. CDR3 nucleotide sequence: TGTGCCAGCAGCTTGGCAGGGACATCACGATTCAATGAGCAGTTCTTC.

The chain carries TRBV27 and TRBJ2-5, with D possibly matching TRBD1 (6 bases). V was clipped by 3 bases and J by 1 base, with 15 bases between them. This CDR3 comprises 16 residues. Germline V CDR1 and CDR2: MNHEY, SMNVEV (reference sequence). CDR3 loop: CASSFPSSDSQETQYF. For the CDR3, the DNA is TGTGCCAGCAGTTTCCCCTCCTCGGACAGCCAAGAGACCCAGTACTTC.

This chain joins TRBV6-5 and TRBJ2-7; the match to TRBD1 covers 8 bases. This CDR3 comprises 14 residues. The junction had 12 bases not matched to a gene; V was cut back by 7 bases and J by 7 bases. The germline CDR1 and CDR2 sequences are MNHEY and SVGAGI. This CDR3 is CASNKGQGLLEQYF. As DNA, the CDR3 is TGTGCCAGCAATAAAGGACAGGGTCTGCTGGAGCAGTACTTC.

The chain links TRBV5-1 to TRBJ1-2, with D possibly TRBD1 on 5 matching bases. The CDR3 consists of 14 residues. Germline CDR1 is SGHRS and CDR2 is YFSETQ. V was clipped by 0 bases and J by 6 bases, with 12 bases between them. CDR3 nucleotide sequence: TGCGCCAGCAGCTTGGATATGGGGCAGGATGGCTACACCTTC. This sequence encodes CASSLDMGQDGYTF.

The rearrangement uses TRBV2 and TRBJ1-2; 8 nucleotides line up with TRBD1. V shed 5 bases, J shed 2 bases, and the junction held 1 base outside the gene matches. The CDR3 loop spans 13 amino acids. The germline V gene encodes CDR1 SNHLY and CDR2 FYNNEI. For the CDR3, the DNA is TGTGCCAGCAGTCGACAGGGGAACTATGGCTACACCTTC. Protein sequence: CASSRQGNYGYTF.